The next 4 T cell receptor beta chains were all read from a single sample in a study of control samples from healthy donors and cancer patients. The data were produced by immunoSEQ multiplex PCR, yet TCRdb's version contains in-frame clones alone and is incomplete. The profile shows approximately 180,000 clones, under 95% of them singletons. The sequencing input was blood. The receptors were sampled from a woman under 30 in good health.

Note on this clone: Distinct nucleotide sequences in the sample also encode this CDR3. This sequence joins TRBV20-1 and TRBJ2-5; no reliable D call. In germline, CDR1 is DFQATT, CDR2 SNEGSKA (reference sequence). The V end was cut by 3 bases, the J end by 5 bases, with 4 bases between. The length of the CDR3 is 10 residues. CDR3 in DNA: TGCAGTGCTAGCGGGGAGACCCAGTACTTC. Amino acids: CSASGETQYF.

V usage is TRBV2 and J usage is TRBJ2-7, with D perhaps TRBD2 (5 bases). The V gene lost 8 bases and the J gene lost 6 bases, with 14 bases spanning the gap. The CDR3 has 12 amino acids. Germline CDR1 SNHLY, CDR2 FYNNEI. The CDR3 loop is CASGGQVPEQYF. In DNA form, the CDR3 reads TGTGCCAGCGGAGGTCAGGTGCCCGAGCAGTACTTC.

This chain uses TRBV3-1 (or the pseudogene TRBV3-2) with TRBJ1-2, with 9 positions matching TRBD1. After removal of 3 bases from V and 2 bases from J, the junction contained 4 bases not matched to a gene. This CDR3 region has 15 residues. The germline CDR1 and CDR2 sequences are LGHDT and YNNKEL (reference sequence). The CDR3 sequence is CASSQGGTGNYGYTF. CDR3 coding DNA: TGTGCCAGCAGCCAGGGGGGGACAGGGAACTATGGCTACACCTTC.

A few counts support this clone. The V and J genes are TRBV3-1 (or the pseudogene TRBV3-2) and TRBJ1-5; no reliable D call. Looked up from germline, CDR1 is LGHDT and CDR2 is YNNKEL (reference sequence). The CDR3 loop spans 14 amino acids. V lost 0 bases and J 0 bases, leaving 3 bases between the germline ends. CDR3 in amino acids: CASSQDISNQPQHF. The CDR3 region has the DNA TGTGCCAGCAGCCAAGATATTAGCAATCAGCCCCAGCATTTT.